This record concerns one T cell receptor (beta chain) sequence. No antigen is known for it. Base qualities are not provided; no much larger clone lies one nucleotide away. TCRbeta CDR3 regions were amplified from genomic DNA by means of the immunoSEQ Assay, a bias-controlled multiplex PCR. From the authors' description of their analysis: The number of nucleated cells in each sample was estimated by amplification of reference gene primers within the assay. Sequence reads were collapsed and filtered to measure the absolute abundance of every unique TCRbeta CDR3 rearrangement. For each sample, productive Simpson clonality was calculated as the square root of Simpson's diversity index across productive rearrangements. TCRdb mirrors the immuneACCESS table, restricted to in-frame sequences. Some clones are absent from its copies; in checked studies, under half trace to an unresolved V gene, and the reason for the others is unknown. The V and J calls and the clone size are those of that table, but D and trimming were determined from the DNA. The sample table lists fewer than 85,000 clones, approximately 90% of them with a count of one. 4.6% of the sample belongs to the ten largest clones.

Whole blood was collected in K2EDTA tubes by collaborating institutions according to the institutions' own protocols. For TCRbeta analysis, collaborator samples were shipped as frozen whole blood, as isolated PBMCs, or as DNA extracted from either sample type. The source of the sample is a study of blood T cell repertoires in COVID-19 (dated by TCRdb to about 2020). Describing the broader study: The collaborator samples originated in the United States, Italy and Spain and spanned the acute and convalescent phases of COVID-19. The prospective study material was composed of cDNA or gDNA derived from T cells, B-cell-depleted T cells, or PBMCs. Deeply sampled blood TCRbeta repertoires from subjects exposed to, actively infected with, or recovered from COVID-19 were included in the dataset. A freely available public database, intended as a resource for researchers studying the immune response to SARS-CoV-2, is where the repertoires were released. The samples were drawn from the first 160 participants of the ongoing ImmuneRACE study and from over a thousand subjects provided by 6 global collaborators. A de-identified subject ID, COVID-19 status, age in years and sex were almost always included in the sample metadata. Where available, HLA class I and class II types were taken from metadata supplied by the sample provider and were not determined by assay-based typing. Study-wide findings and limitations: The quantity of clinical and demographic metadata differed by source and by participant and was supplied without curation.

From a lookup of the germline V gene (reference sequence), CDR1 and CDR2 are GTSNPN and SVGIG. The CDR3 has 14 amino acids, counting the end cysteine and phenylalanine. Of all the DNA, just the CDR3 is kept, 42 bases in frame from base 1. V loses 7 bases of germline sequence and J loses 2 bases, and the interval between the two ends is 12 bases. The clonotype was recovered from a man aged 50-60 years with active COVID-19. Sequencing was performed on peripheral blood. The chain joins TRBV30 to TRBJ2-6; the D gene is unclear. For the CDR3, the sequence is CASGSGPGANVLTF. The DNA reads TGTGCCTCGGGTAGTGGGCCTGGGGCCAACGTCCTGACTTTC.